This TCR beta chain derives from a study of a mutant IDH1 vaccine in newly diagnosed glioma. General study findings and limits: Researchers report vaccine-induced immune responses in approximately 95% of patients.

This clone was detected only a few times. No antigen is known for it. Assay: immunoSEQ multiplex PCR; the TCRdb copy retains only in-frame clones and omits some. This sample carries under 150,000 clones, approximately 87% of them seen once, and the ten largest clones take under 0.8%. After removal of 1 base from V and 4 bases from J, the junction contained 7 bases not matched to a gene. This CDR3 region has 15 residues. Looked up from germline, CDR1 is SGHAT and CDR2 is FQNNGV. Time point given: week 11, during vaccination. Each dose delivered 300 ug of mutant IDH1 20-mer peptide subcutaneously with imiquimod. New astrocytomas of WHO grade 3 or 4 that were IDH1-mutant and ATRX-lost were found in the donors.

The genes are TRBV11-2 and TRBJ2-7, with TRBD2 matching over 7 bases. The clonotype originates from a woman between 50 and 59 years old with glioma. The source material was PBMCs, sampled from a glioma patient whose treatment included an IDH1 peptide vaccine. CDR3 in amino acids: CASSLGSAGDYEQYF. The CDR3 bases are TGTGCCAGCAGCTTAGGGTCGGCGGGGGATTACGAGCAGTACTTC.